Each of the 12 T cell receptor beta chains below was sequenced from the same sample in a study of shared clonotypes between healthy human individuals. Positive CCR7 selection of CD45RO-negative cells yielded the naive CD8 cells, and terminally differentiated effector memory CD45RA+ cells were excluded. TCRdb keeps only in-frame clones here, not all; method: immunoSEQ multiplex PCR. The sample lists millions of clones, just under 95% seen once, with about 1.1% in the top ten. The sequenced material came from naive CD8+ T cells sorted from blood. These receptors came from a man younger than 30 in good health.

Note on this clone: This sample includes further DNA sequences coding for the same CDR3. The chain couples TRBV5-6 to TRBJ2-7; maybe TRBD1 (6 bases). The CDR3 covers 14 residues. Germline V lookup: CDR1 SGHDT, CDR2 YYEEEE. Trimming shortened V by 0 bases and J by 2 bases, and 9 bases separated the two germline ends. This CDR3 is CASSLVQGAYEQYF. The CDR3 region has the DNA TGTGCCAGCAGCTTGGTACAGGGCGCCTACGAGCAGTACTTC.

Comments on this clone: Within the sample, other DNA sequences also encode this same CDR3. CDR3 loop: CASSVEGGNEKLFF. The CDR3 DNA reads TGTGCCAGCAGCGTAGAGGGAGGGAATGAAAAACTGTTTTTT. The chain uses TRBV9 and TRBJ1-4; D remains ambiguous. The CDR3 has 14 amino acids. Germline CDR1 is SGDLS and CDR2 is YYNGEE. The V end lost 0 bases, the J end lost 5 bases, and 8 bases lay between the germline ends.

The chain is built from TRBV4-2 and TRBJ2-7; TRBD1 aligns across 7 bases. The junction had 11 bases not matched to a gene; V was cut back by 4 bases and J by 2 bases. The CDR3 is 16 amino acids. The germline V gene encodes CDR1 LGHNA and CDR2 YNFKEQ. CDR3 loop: CASSLAGEGAAYEQYF. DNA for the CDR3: TGTGCCAGCAGCCTCGCAGGTGAGGGGGCGGCCTACGAGCAGTACTTC.

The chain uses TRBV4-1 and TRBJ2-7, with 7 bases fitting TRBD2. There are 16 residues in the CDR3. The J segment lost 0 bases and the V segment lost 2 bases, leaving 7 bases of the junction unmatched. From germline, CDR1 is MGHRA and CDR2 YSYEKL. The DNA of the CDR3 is TGCGCCAGCAGCCAAATTGCAGCGGGGAGCTCCTACGAGCAGTACTTC. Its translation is CASSQIAAGSSYEQYF.

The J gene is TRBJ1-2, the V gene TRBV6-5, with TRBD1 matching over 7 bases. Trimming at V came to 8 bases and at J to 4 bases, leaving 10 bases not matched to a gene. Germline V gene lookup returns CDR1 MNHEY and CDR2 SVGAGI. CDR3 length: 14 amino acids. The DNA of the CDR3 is TGTGCCAGCGTCTCGGGACAGCACCCCTATGGCTACACCTTC. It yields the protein CASVSGQHPYGYTF.

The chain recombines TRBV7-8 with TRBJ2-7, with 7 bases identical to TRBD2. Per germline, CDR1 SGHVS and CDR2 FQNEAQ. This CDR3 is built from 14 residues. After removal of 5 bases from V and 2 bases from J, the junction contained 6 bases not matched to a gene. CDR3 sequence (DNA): TGTGCCAGCAGCCCGATTGGGGGGGCCTACGAGCAGTACTTC. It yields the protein CASSPIGGAYEQYF.

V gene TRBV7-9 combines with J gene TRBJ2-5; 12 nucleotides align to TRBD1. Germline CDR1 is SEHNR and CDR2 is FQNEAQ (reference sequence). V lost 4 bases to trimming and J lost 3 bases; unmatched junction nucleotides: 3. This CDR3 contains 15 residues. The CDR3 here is CASSWGQGAKETQYF. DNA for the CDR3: TGTGCCAGCAGCTGGGGACAGGGGGCGAAAGAGACCCAGTACTTC.

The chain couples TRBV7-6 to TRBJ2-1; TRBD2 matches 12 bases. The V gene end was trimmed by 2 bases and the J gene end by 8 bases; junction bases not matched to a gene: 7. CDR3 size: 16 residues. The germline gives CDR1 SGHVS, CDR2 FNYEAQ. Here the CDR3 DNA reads TGTGCCAGCAGCTTACCCGCGGGACTAGCGGGCGATGAGCAGTTCTTC. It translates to CASSLPAGLAGDEQFF.

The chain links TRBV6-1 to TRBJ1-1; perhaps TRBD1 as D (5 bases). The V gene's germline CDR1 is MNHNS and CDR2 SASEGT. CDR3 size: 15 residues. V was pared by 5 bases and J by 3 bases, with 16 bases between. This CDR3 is CASSIPRQGHTEAFF. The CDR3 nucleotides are TGTGCCAGCAGTATACCTCGCCAGGGACACACTGAAGCTTTCTTT.

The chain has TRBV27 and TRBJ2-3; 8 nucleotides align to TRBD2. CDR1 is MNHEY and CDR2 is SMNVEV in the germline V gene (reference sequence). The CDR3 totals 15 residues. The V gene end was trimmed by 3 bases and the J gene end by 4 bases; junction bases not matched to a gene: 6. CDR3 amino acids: CASSLVGGEADTQYF. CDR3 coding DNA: TGTGCCAGCAGTTTGGTCGGGGGGGAAGCAGATACGCAGTATTTT.

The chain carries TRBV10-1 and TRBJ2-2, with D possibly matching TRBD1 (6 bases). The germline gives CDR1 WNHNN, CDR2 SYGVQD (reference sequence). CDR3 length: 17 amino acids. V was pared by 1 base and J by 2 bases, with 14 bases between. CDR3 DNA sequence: TGCGCCAGCAGTGAGTTCCCCGGGACACTTAACACCGGGGAGCTGTTTTTT. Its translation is CASSEFPGTLNTGELFF.

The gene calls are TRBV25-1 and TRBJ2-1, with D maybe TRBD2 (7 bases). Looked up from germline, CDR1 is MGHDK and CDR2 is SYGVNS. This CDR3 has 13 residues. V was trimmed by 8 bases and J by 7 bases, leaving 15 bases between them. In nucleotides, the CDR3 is TGTGCCAGCTCGGGGGGCTCGGGGAATGAGCAGTTCTTC. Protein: CASSGGSGNEQFF.